These 9 T cell receptor beta chains share one sample of origin, sequenced in a study of blood T cells in healthy people across ages (dated by TCRdb to 2014 to 2015). Library method: 5' RACE. The sequencer listed for this sample is Illumina HiSeq 2500. The second PCR ran for about 6 to 12 cycles and used a J-beta primer mix along with a sample-barcoded 5' primer. TCRdb cleaned the public reads at Q25 with fastp, built clones with MiXCR and kept in-frame beta chains. Duplicate CDR3 protein sequences are folded into a single record with the most common DNA and genes. The sample table holds 650,000 to 700,000 distinct CDR3 sequences, of which 40% to 65% were seen once. Approximately 15% of the sample is held by the ten biggest clonotypes. Sequencing used blood. Every receptor here comes from a woman older than 75 in good health.

This chain uses TRBV19 with TRBJ2-5; no firm D call. Trimming took off 2 bases at V and 0 bases at J, with 7 bases between the two ends. Germline V gene data show CDR1 as LNHDA and CDR2 as SQIVND (reference sequence). The CDR3 loop spans 14 amino acids. The CDR3 region has the DNA TGTGCCAGTAGTATAATAACAGACCAAGAGACCCAGTACTTC. This translates into CASSIITDQETQYF.

The chain uses TRBV9 and TRBJ2-1; tentatively, D is TRBD1 or TRBD2 (5 bases each). Germline lookup yields CDR1 SGDLS and CDR2 YYNGEE. V was cut by 2 bases and J by 6 bases, with 15 bases left in between. The CDR3 contains 15 residues. CDR3 protein: CASSVTLYGTNEQFF. The CDR3 DNA sequence: TGTGCCAGCAGCGTCACACTATATGGGACCAATGAGCAGTTCTTC.

This clonotype was seen just once. This could be a read error, since a much larger clone is one nucleotide away. V is TRBV27 and J is TRBJ2-5; 10 nucleotides match TRBD1. This CDR3 has 16 amino acids. Germline assignment: CDR1 MNHEY and CDR2 SMNVEV (reference sequence). The CDR3 reads CAGSLAGTGDRETQYF. CDR3 bases: TGTGCCGGCAGTTTAGCCGGGACAGGGGATCGGGAGACCCAGTACTTC.

The chain joins TRBV4-1 to TRBJ2-1; no clear D. Germline V lookup: CDR1 MGHRA, CDR2 YSYEKL. This CDR3 is 17 amino acids long. The V gene lost 0 bases and the J gene lost 0 bases, with 12 bases spanning the gap. CDR3 residues: CASSQDFGRSSYNEQFF. In nucleotides, the CDR3 is TGCGCCAGCAGCCAAGATTTTGGCAGGAGCTCCTACAATGAGCAGTTCTTC.

In its sample, this clonotype was seen a few times. The genes are TRBV20-1 and TRBJ2-5; 10 nucleotides match TRBD1. Trimming at V came to 3 bases and at J to 6 bases, leaving 10 bases not matched to a gene. Germline CDR1 is DFQATT and CDR2 is SNEGSKA (reference sequence). This CDR3 has 15 amino acids. CDR3 sequence (DNA): TGCAGTGCTAGCCGGGACAGGGGATCGAGAAAGACCCAGTACTTC. Amino acid sequence: CSASRDRGSRKTQYF.

The chain is built from TRBV2 and TRBJ2-4, with 9 bases that match TRBD1. The last part of the DNA fits TRBJ2-5 better; the J call may be wrong. This CDR3 is 17 amino acids long. Germline lookup yields CDR1 SNHLY and CDR2 FYNNEI. The CDR3 nucleotides are TGTGCCAGCAGCCGAGAGTATGGTGGGACAGGGCTGGAGACCCAGTACTTC. Protein product: CASSREYGGTGLETQYF.

V and J are TRBV5-1 and TRBJ2-1; TRBD2 aligns across 7 bases. Losses at the gene ends were 4 bases for V and 4 bases for J; bases not matched to a gene: 5. Looked up from germline, CDR1 is SGHRS and CDR2 is YFSETQ. The CDR3 contains 14 residues. Written as DNA, the CDR3 is TGCGCCAGCAGCGCGGGACTAACGTACAATGAGCAGTTCTTC. This gives the protein CASSAGLTYNEQFF.

Comments on this clonotype: Possible read error: a much larger clone is one base away. The chain recombines TRBV6-2 or TRBV6-3 with TRBJ2-1; TRBD2 agrees at 9 bases. The J call is uncertain, as TRBJ2-7 better fits the DNA end. Germline V CDR1 and CDR2: MNHEY, SVGEGT. The CDR3 has 16 amino acids. The CDR3 loop is CASRFSGSVSYNEQYF. In nucleotides, the CDR3 is TGTGCCAGCAGATTTAGCGGGAGTGTATCCTACAATGAGCAGTACTTC.

In the case of this clonotype: A much larger clone differs by one base, so this may be a read error. The chain links TRBV20-1 to TRBJ1-1; 7 nucleotides line up with TRBD1. Germline V gene data show CDR1 as DFQATT and CDR2 as SNEGSKA (reference sequence). The CDR3 sequence is 12 residues long. The CDR3 bases are TGCAGGGCCTGGGACAGATCAACTGAAGCTTTCTTT. This sequence encodes CRAWDRSTEAFF.